The 3 T cell receptor beta chains in this list originate from one sample, sequenced in a study of CD8 T cells in Susac syndrome. Random hexamers were used to reverse transcribe about 0.5 to 1 ug of RNA. TCRdb passed the immunoSEQ multiplex PCR reads through MiXCR, listing each CDR3 protein once. The table lists 130,000 or so distinct CDR3 sequences, over 90% of them singletons, with 0.28% in the top ten. Sequences were obtained from CD8+ T cells from PBMCs. The receptors shown here come from a human donor with Susac syndrome.

This rearrangement joins TRBV29-1 to TRBJ1-1, with TRBD1 as a possible D gene (5 bases). The CDR3 runs to 12 residues. The V gene lost 6 bases and the J gene lost 6 bases, with 14 bases spanning the gap. The germline CDR1 and CDR2 sequences are SQVTM and ANQGSEA. CDR3: CSVGKGSPEAFF. DNA of the CDR3: TGCAGCGTCGGGAAGGGGAGCCCTGAAGCTTTCTTT.

The chain carries TRBV20-1 and TRBJ2-3; 12 bases match TRBD2. V shed 1 base, J shed 2 bases, and the junction held 1 base outside the gene matches. Germline V gene sequence: CDR1 DFQATT, CDR2 SNEGSKA (reference sequence). The CDR3 contains 15 residues. CDR3 in DNA: TGCAGTGCTAGAGGGACTAGCGGGGACACAGATACGCAGTATTTT. This sequence encodes CSARGTSGDTDTQYF.

This sequence joins TRBV20-1 and TRBJ1-6, with 11 bases matching TRBD1. The CDR3 has 17 amino acids. CDR1 and CDR2 (germline): DFQATT, SNEGSKA (reference sequence). V lost 6 bases to trimming and J lost 0 bases; unmatched junction nucleotides: 7. CDR3 region: CSARDRGASSYNSPLHF. CDR3 DNA sequence: TGCAGTGCCCGGGACAGGGGGGCAAGCTCCTATAATTCACCCCTCCACTTT.